This passage covers 27 T cell receptor beta chains from one sample sequenced in a study of T cells in Graves' hyperthyroidism and ophthalmopathy. Authors of the study amplified TCR beta CDR3 regions from RNA transcripts. First-round RT-PCR targeting the TCR CDR3 was performed with the HTBI primer set. TCRdb used MiXCR to reprocess the multiplex PCR reads, holding one entry per CDR3 protein. The data show 300,000 to 400,000 distinct CDR3 sequences, around 20% seen once. Sequenced material: blood. These receptors all stem from a woman in her 50s with Graves' hyperthyroidism.

This clonotype was counted ten times or more. This chain uses TRBV27 with TRBJ1-2, with TRBD1 matching 7 bases. The germline CDR1 and CDR2 sequences are MNHEY and SMNVEV (reference sequence). V gave up 2 bases and J gave up 4 bases; unmatched junction bases: 10. This CDR3 contains 16 residues. The CDR3 region has the DNA TGTGCCAGCAGTTTAATGGGACAGACCCAATTCTATGGCTACACCTTC. Its protein is CASSLMGQTQFYGYTF.

This clonotype came up a few times. The gene calls are TRBV5-6 and TRBJ1-2; maybe TRBD1 (6 bases). The ends were cut back, 2 bases at V and 6 bases at J, with 20 bases in the middle. Germline V gene lookup returns CDR1 SGHDT and CDR2 YYEEEE. The CDR3 spans 16 residues. The CDR3 coding sequence is TGTGCCAGCAGCTTTCTAGGGGAACAGGGAGCGAATGGCTACACCTTC. Encoded protein: CASSFLGEQGANGYTF.

The chain couples TRBV28 to TRBJ2-7, with D perhaps assigned TRBD1 or TRBD2 (5 bases each). The V gene lost 8 bases and the J gene lost 3 bases, with 20 bases spanning the gap. The CDR3 has 15 residues. Looked up from germline, CDR1 is MDHEN and CDR2 is SYDVKM. Written as DNA, the CDR3 is TGTGCCAGCCCTCCGGCCGGGGCCAGGGACTACGAGCAGTACTTC. It encodes CASPPAGARDYEQYF.

This chain joins TRBV10-3 and TRBJ1-5; a possible D gene is TRBD1 (5 bases). The CDR3 extends over 16 amino acids. Germline V gives CDR1 ENHRY, CDR2 SYGVKD. V was shortened by 0 bases and J by 6 bases, with 15 bases between the two germline ends. In DNA, the CDR3 is TGTGCCATCAGTGAGTCTCTGGGGCCAGTAGGTCAGCCCCAGCATTTT. It yields the protein CAISESLGPVGQPQHF.

A few counts support this clonotype. An end of the junction does not agree with germline; a read error may underlie this. The chain recombines TRBV7-7 with TRBJ2-5; 7 bases align to TRBD1. CDR3 length equals 14 residues. Germline CDR1 and CDR2: SSHAT and FNYEAQ (reference sequence). The CDR3 region has the DNA TGTGCTAGCAGTAGAACGGGACAGCAAGAGACCCAGTACTTC. This encodes CASSRTGQQETQYF.

The CDR3 DNA reads TGTGCCAGCAGTAGTGGGGACAGGGGAACTGGGGCCAACGTCCTGACTTTC. As protein: CASSSGDRGTGANVLTF. This chain links TRBV28 with TRBJ2-6; 10 bases are a match to TRBD1. The CDR3 is 17 residues long. Germline-derived CDR1 and CDR2 are MDHEN and SYDVKM. V gave up 5 bases and J gave up 2 bases; unmatched junction bases: 6.

This clonotype was found a few times. The chain couples TRBV9 to TRBJ2-7; 9 bases are a match to TRBD2. CDR3 length equals 15 residues. Germline CDR1 and CDR2: SGDLS and YYNGEE. Losses at the gene ends were 0 bases for V and 5 bases for J; bases not matched to a gene: 6. The CDR3 coding sequence is TGTGCCAGCAGCGTAGGAGGTAGCGGGAGTCACGAGCAGTACTTC. It encodes CASSVGGSGSHEQYF.

V is TRBV6-5 and J is TRBJ2-1; D is uncertain. The V gene's germline CDR1 is MNHEY and CDR2 SVGAGI. This CDR3 region has 11 residues. Deletions cut 2 bases from V and 10 bases from J, with 6 bases between. This chain's CDR3 is CASSYGWEQFF. DNA of the CDR3: TGTGCCAGCAGTTACGGCTGGGAGCAGTTCTTC.

This chain links TRBV29-1 with TRBJ2-3; TRBD2 matches 12 bases. Trimming at V came to 4 bases and at J to 3 bases, leaving 20 bases not matched to a gene. Germline V CDR1 and CDR2: SQVTM, ANQGSEA. The CDR3 consists of 20 residues. The CDR3 sequence is CSVGRLAGGRKKGGTDTQYF. The CDR3 region has the DNA TGCAGCGTTGGTCGGCTAGCGGGGGGGCGTAAAAAAGGTGGGACAGATACGCAGTATTTT.

The gene calls are TRBV19 and TRBJ1-1; D not certain. The CDR3 is 13 amino acids. Germline assignment: CDR1 LNHDA and CDR2 SQIVND (reference sequence). Deletions cut 3 bases from V and 7 bases from J, with 12 bases between. The CDR3 DNA is TGTGCCAGTAGTATCCCGATCGGCAGTGAAGCTTTCTTT. It yields the protein CASSIPIGSEAFF. The variable domain in full, completed from reference TRBV19 and TRBJ1-1, reads DGGITQSPKYLFRKEGQNVTLSCEQNLNHDAMYWYRQDPGQGLRLIYYSQIVNDFQKGDIAEGYSVSREKKESFPLTVTSAQKNPTAFYLCASSIPIGSEAFFGQGTRLTVV.

V gene TRBV11-3 combines with J gene TRBJ2-1; TRBD1 is a possible D gene (5 bases). Germline lookup yields CDR1 SGHNT and CDR2 YENEEA. This CDR3 has 16 amino acids. Trimming took off 0 bases at V and 4 bases at J, with 13 bases between the two ends. CDR3 coding DNA: TGTGCCAGCAGCTTAGATGGTCAGGGTTCTTACAATGAGCAGTTCTTC. This sequence encodes CASSLDGQGSYNEQFF.

CDR3 amino acids: CSAGVLGLYTDTQYF. CDR3 nucleotides: TGCAGTGCTGGGGTATTGGGGCTCTACACAGATACGCAGTATTTT. This sequence joins TRBV20-1 and TRBJ2-3; D perhaps matches TRBD1 (5 bases). V was shortened by 5 bases and J by 2 bases, with 17 bases between the two germline ends. The CDR3 is 15 residues long. Germline CDR1 reads DFQATT; CDR2 reads SNEGSKA (reference sequence).

At least ten counts were recorded for this clonotype. The chain is built from TRBV12-3 or TRBV12-4 and TRBJ1-1; unclear D gene. This CDR3 contains 13 residues. Trimming removed 3 bases at V and 4 bases at J, with 9 bases between. This CDR3 is CASSFKGLTEAFF. The DNA of the CDR3 is TGTGCCAGCAGTTTTAAAGGGCTCACTGAAGCTTTCTTT.

This clonotype was found a few times. The CDR3, as DNA: TGTGCCAGCAGCTTAAGACTAGCGGGGGCCGATACGCAGTATTTT. As protein: CASSLRLAGADTQYF. The chain carries TRBV7-8 and TRBJ2-3, with TRBD2 matching 12 bases. Trimming removed 2 bases from V and 6 bases from J; junction bases left unmatched: 3. The CDR3 is 15 residues long. Germline loops: CDR1 SGHVS, CDR2 FQNEAQ.

Note on this clonotype: A single base separates this from a much larger clone, so it may be a read error. V gene TRBV20-1 combines with J gene TRBJ1-5; a possible D gene is TRBD1 (5 bases). Trimming pared 0 bases from V and 0 bases from J, leaving 9 bases between. There are 15 residues in the CDR3. CDR1 DFQATT and CDR2 SNEGSKA come from the germline V gene (reference sequence). The chain's CDR3 is CSAREWDGSNQPQHF. The CDR3 DNA reads TGCAGTGCTAGAGAATGGGACGGTAGCAATCAGCCCCAGCATTTT.

This clonotype was counted many times. V is TRBV6-1 and J is TRBJ1-6; D might be TRBD1 (5 bases). The V gene lost 6 bases and the J gene lost 0 bases, with 18 bases spanning the gap. Germline V gives CDR1 MNHNS, CDR2 SASEGT. This CDR3 is 18 amino acids long. This CDR3 is CASRRDSAKSSYNSPLHF. The CDR3 region has the DNA TGTGCCAGCAGACGAGACAGCGCGAAGAGCTCCTATAATTCACCCCTCCACTTT.

At least ten counts were recorded for this clonotype. The gene calls are TRBV5-1 and TRBJ2-3; 7 nucleotides align to TRBD2. V lost 9 bases and J lost 5; bases outside the gene matches: 12. Germline V lookup: CDR1 SGHRS, CDR2 YFSETQ. This CDR3 is built from 14 residues. CDR3 DNA: TGCGCCACCAAAGCGGGATTCGGAGTAGATACGCAGTATTTT. Protein sequence: CATKAGFGVDTQYF.

V gene TRBV30 combines with J gene TRBJ1-1; the D gene is possibly TRBD1 (5 bases). The germline V gene encodes CDR1 GTSNPN and CDR2 SVGIG (reference sequence). V shed 2 bases and J shed 2 bases, with 15 bases lying between them. The CDR3 runs to 15 residues. CDR3 sequence (DNA): TGTGCCTGGAGTAGTCGAAGGGGAGGAAACACTGAAGCTTTCTTT. This sequence encodes CAWSSRRGGNTEAFF.

The sample holds many counts of this clonotype. The gene calls are TRBV12-3 or TRBV12-4 and TRBJ2-7; D possibly corresponds to TRBD1 (5 bases). The CDR3 consists of 14 residues. Between the trimmed V and J ends, which lost 5 bases and 6 bases, there was a span of 17 bases. The DNA of the CDR3 is TGTGCCAGCAGTCCTACAGGCCCCGGCGGCGAGCAGTACTTC. It encodes CASSPTGPGGEQYF.

The chain links TRBV12-3 or TRBV12-4 to TRBJ1-1, with TRBD1 matching over 8 bases. V shed 5 bases and J 0 bases; nucleotides not matched to a gene: 8. The CDR3 runs 16 residues. CDR3 protein: CASSRGQGQMNTEAFF. The CDR3 DNA follows: TGTGCCAGCAGTCGTGGACAGGGACAGATGAACACTGAAGCTTTCTTT.

This clonotype was counted at least ten times. The chain couples TRBV11-2 to TRBJ2-1, with 11 positions matching TRBD1. CDR3 size: 17 residues. CDR1 SGHAT and CDR2 FQNNGV come from the germline V gene. V lost 5 bases, J lost 8 bases, and 14 bases stayed unmatched. CDR3 sequence reads: CASSPRTGQGARDEQFF. Written as DNA, the CDR3 is TGTGCCAGCAGCCCGAGGACTGGACAGGGGGCGCGTGATGAGCAGTTCTTC.

This chain links TRBV27 with TRBJ2-7; possible D gene TRBD2, 6 bases. The V end was cut by 2 bases, the J end by 3 bases, with 14 bases between. In germline, CDR1 is MNHEY, CDR2 SMNVEV (reference sequence). CDR3 length: 15 amino acids. CDR3 DNA: TGTGCCAGCAGTTTAAGCGGGTTGGGGGTCTACGAGCAGTACTTC. Protein sequence: CASSLSGLGVYEQYF.

The chain joins TRBV9 to TRBJ1-4; D perhaps matches TRBD1 (6 bases). The CDR3 has 15 residues. Per the germline V gene, CDR1 is SGDLS and CDR2 is YYNGEE. V lost 4 bases and J lost 8, with 18 bases in between. The DNA of the CDR3 is TGTGCCAGCAGCCAAGCGGGGGGGGCTGGAGAAAAACTGTTTTTT. Amino acids: CASSQAGGAGEKLFF. The full variable domain, rest sourced from reference TRBV9 and TRBJ1-4, is DSGVTQTPKHLITATGQRVTLRCSPRSGDLSVYWYQQSLDQGLQFLIQYYNGEERAKGNILERFSAQQFPDLHSELNLSSLELGDSALYFCASSQAGGAGEKLFFGSGTQLSVL.

This clonotype has a count of ten or more. This chain joins TRBV20-1 and TRBJ2-1; the match to TRBD2 covers 11 bases. From germline, CDR1 is DFQATT and CDR2 SNEGSKA (reference sequence). The V gene end was trimmed by 3 bases and the J gene end by 10 bases; junction bases not matched to a gene: 5. This CDR3 is built from 13 residues. The CDR3 loop reads CSASSGRAREQFF. The DNA of the CDR3 is TGCAGTGCTAGTAGCGGGAGGGCCAGGGAGCAGTTCTTC.

CDR3 sequence (DNA): TGTGCCAGCAGCTTCCGGACAGGGGGGAATGAAAAACTGTTTTTT. Its translation is CASSFRTGGNEKLFF. The chain carries TRBV5-5 and TRBJ1-4; 10 positions agree with TRBD1. The V gene's germline CDR1 is SGHKS and CDR2 YYEKEE (reference sequence). The CDR3 has 15 residues. V was clipped by 2 bases and J by 5 bases; unmatched bases: 3.

This clonotype was counted a few times. This chain connects TRBV20-1 to TRBJ2-7, with TRBD1 as a possible D gene (5 bases). Germline V lookup: CDR1 DFQATT, CDR2 SNEGSKA (reference sequence). There are 13 residues in the CDR3. V gave up 4 bases and J gave up 4 bases, with 14 bases separating them. The CDR3 DNA sequence: TGCAGTGCTATAAAGACAGTGGGTTACGAGCAGTACTTC. This gives the protein CSAIKTVGYEQYF.

This chain joins TRBV6-1 and TRBJ2-3, with 12 bases aligning to TRBD2. The CDR3 covers 15 residues. Germline-derived CDR1 and CDR2 are MNHNS and SASEGT. The V gene end was trimmed by 6 bases and the J gene end by 6 bases; junction bases not matched to a gene: 7. Here the CDR3 reads CASRGTSGYWDTQYF. The CDR3, as DNA: TGTGCCAGCAGAGGGACTAGCGGGTACTGGGATACGCAGTATTTT.